Shown below are 15 T cell receptor beta chains from a single sample sequenced in a study of blood T cells in healthy people across ages. Combining a sample-barcoded 5' primer with a J-beta primer mix, a second PCR ran for 7 to 11 cycles. In TCRdb, the 5' RACE reads were re-called with MiXCR into one record per CDR3 protein. The sample yields fewer than 900,000 distinct CDR3 sequences, around 36% seen once. The sample taken for sequencing was blood. The receptor set was obtained from a man between 18 and 29 years old in good health.

This clonotype was observed a few times. The chain links TRBV12-3 or TRBV12-4 to TRBJ2-3; 12 bases align to TRBD2. CDR3 length equals 17 residues. V lost 6 bases to trimming and J lost 5 bases; unmatched junction nucleotides: 12. The CDR3 DNA sequence: TGTGCCAGCAGCCGGACTAGCGGGGTGTCAAGGGGAGATACGCAGTATTTT. Its translation is CASSRTSGVSRGDTQYF.

This sequence joins TRBV7-9 and TRBJ1-1; D ambiguous. V was pared by 3 bases and J by 5 bases, with 22 bases between. CDR1 SEHNR and CDR2 FQNEAQ come from the germline V gene (reference sequence). This CDR3 has 17 amino acids. The chain's CDR3 is CASSFSQLQGPGTEAFF. CDR3 in DNA: TGTGCCAGCAGCTTTAGCCAATTACAAGGCCCGGGGACTGAAGCTTTCTTT.

As regards this clonotype: This may stem from a read error, because a much larger clone lies one nucleotide away. The chain employs TRBV4-2 and TRBJ2-5, with D possibly TRBD2 on 5 matching bases. Germline V gene sequence: CDR1 LGHNA, CDR2 YNFKEQ. CDR3 length: 13 residues. Trimming removed 1 base at V and 11 bases at J, with 14 bases between. The CDR3 here is CASSQAGSNEQYF. The CDR3 region has the DNA TGTGCCAGCAGCCAAGCGGGGTCAAATGAGCAGTACTTC.

The CDR3 nucleotides are TGTGCCAGCAGGGCCGTCGGTGGGCAGTACTTC. Translation: CASRAVGGQYF. The J gene is TRBJ2-5, the V gene TRBV12-3 or TRBV12-4; no reliable D call. The CDR3 has 11 amino acids. The ends were cut back, 6 bases at V and 11 bases at J, with 13 bases in the middle.

The chain has TRBV5-6 and TRBJ2-7; D is uncertain. The germline CDR1 and CDR2 sequences are SGHDT and YYEEEE. Trimming took 3 bases from V and 7 from J, leaving 14 bases between them. This CDR3 is 13 amino acids long. CDR3 sequence: CASSSDLHNEQYF. The CDR3 DNA sequence: TGTGCCAGCAGCTCGGACCTACACAATGAGCAGTACTTC. Full variable domain (remainder filled in from reference TRBV5-6 and TRBJ2-7): DAGVTQSPTHLIKTRGQQVTLRCSPKSGHDTVSWYQQALGQGPQFIFQYYEEEERQRGNFPDRFSGHQFPNYSSELNVNALLLGDSALYLCASSSDLHNEQYFGPGTRLTVT.

The rearrangement links TRBV6-2 or TRBV6-3 to TRBJ2-1; D not resolved. The CDR3 has 14 amino acids. Trimming left V 5 bases short and J 2 bases short, with 10 bases between. Looked up from germline, CDR1 is MNHEY and CDR2 is SVGEGT. This CDR3 is CASSTGYAYNEQFF. CDR3 DNA sequence: TGTGCCAGCAGTACCGGCTATGCCTACAATGAGCAGTTCTTC.

This clonotype was seen more than once but under ten times. The rearrangement uses TRBV6-5 and TRBJ2-3; D is uncertain. From germline, CDR1 is MNHEY and CDR2 SVGAGI. Trimming stripped 8 bases from V and 1 base from J, with 19 bases between. The CDR3 sequence is 16 residues long. The CDR3 nucleotides read TGTGCCAGCTCCGACCGTAAGGTCGGACGCACAGATACGCAGTATTTT. Translated: CASSDRKVGRTDTQYF.

The sample holds a few counts of this clonotype. A read error is possible here, since a much larger clone lies one base away. This chain uses TRBV12-3 or TRBV12-4 with TRBJ2-1, with TRBD1 as a possible D gene (8 bases). The DNA end favors TRBJ2-7, so the J call may be wrong. This CDR3 is built from 15 residues. The CDR3 spells CASSLLTGDYNEQYF. The DNA for the CDR3 is TGTGCCAGCAGTTTATTGACAGGGGACTACAATGAGCAGTACTTC.

The chain links TRBV2 to TRBJ2-7, with D tentatively TRBD1 (5 bases). This CDR3 region has 15 residues. V was trimmed by 2 bases and J by 5 bases, leaving 16 bases between them. CDR1 and CDR2 (germline): SNHLY, FYNNEI. CDR3 coding DNA: TGTGCCAGCAGTGAATGGCGCGGCAGGGAAGACGAGCAGTACTTC. It codes for CASSEWRGREDEQYF.

Concerning this clonotype: One end of the junction fails to match germline, which may point to a read error. The gene calls are TRBV20-1 and TRBJ1-6; 8 positions match TRBD1. Germline loops: CDR1 DFQATT, CDR2 SNEGSKA (reference sequence). The CDR3 is 15 amino acids. The CDR3 bases are TGCAGTGCTAGAGCTCCCGCCGGACAGGGCTCACCCCCCCACTTT. As protein: CSARAPAGQGSPPHF.

This clonotype was observed at least ten times. This chain uses TRBV5-1 with TRBJ2-7, with TRBD1 matching 8 bases. The V segment lost 2 bases and the J segment 5 bases; nucleotides outside the gene matches: 9. Germline V gives CDR1 SGHRS, CDR2 YFSETQ. The CDR3 has 15 amino acids. The CDR3 sequence: CASSLLPTGVNEQYF. The CDR3 region has the DNA TGCGCCAGCAGCTTACTCCCGACAGGGGTGAACGAGCAGTACTTC.

The rearrangement joins TRBV28 to TRBJ2-6; D is unresolved. V dropped 5 bases and J dropped 1 base, with 24 bases sitting between them. Germline V gives CDR1 MDHEN, CDR2 SYDVKM. CDR3 size: 20 residues. The CDR3 region is CASSPYVIRDYTSGANVLTF. CDR3 in DNA: TGTGCCAGCAGTCCGTACGTTATAAGGGATTATACATCTGGGGCCAACGTCCTGACTTTC.

V gene TRBV7-9 combines with J gene TRBJ1-2; D is unclear. There are 15 residues in the CDR3. Trimming shortened V by 0 bases and J by 0 bases, and 8 bases separated the two germline ends. CDR1 is SEHNR, CDR2 FQNEAQ, per germline (reference sequence). The CDR3, as DNA: TGTGCCAGCAGCTTAGCAGTGGTTTCTAACTATGGCTACACCTTC. This codes for CASSLAVVSNYGYTF.

A few counts support this clonotype. The rearrangement links TRBV5-1 to TRBJ1-2; D call uncertain. CDR1 SGHRS and CDR2 YFSETQ come from the germline V gene. This CDR3 has 14 amino acids. The germline V and J ends were trimmed by 0 bases and 6 bases, with 12 bases remaining between them. CDR3 in DNA: TGCGCCAGCAGCTTGGGTCCACTCAACGATGGCTACACCTTC. The encoded protein is CASSLGPLNDGYTF.

This rearrangement joins TRBV29-1 to TRBJ2-5, with D perhaps matching TRBD2 (6 bases). CDR3 length: 14 residues. Germline V gene lookup returns CDR1 SQVTM and CDR2 ANQGSEA. The germline V and J ends were trimmed by 6 bases and 4 bases, with 18 bases remaining between them. This chain's CDR3 is CSVTRPGRGETQYF. The CDR3 bases are TGCAGCGTAACTCGTCCCGGGCGGGGAGAGACCCAGTACTTC.